This TCR beta chain was recorded in a study of cytomegalovirus exposure and HLA in healthy donors. The CDR3 is made up of 15 amino acids. Per germline, CDR1 SQVTM and CDR2 ANQGSEA. The germline V and J ends were trimmed by 4 bases and 2 bases, with 18 bases remaining between them. The PCR employed 60 Vbeta primers together with 13 Jbeta primers. Here immunoSEQ multiplex PCR was the method, and the copy in TCRdb shows in-frame clones only, minus some. The table includes about 150,000 clones, roughly 83% detected once. This TCR derives from a boy aged 2 to 10 in good health and CMV-seronegative. Sequences were obtained from PBMCs. The chain recombines TRBV29-1 with TRBJ2-7; D is uncertain. The CDR3 here is CSVGGWSAMTYEQYF. CDR3 bases: TGCAGCGTTGGAGGTTGGAGTGCCATGACCTACGAGCAGTACTTC.